This TCR beta chain was recovered during a study of human T cells and chemical hapten exposure. As for the study in general: Each week of the roughly 25-week study, patients had diphenylcyclopropenone applied to the scalp. Findings of the study overall: Patch test score showed a positive correlation with PT1 expanded TCR counts. Significantly greater numbers of large CDR3 similarity clusters came from expanded TCRs than from controls.

Time point: patch test 2, 6 weeks after DPC sensitization. Noted treatment: therapeutic diphenylcyclopropenone sensitization with weekly scalp DPC. This clonotype has a count of ten or more. Its antigen is unknown. TCRdb reprocessed the RACE reads with MiXCR, giving one entry per CDR3 protein. This table has about 380,000 distinct CDR3 sequences, about 6.9% appearing once. V was shortened by 5 bases and J by 3 bases, with 14 bases between the two germline ends. Germline CDR1 and CDR2: MNHEY and SVGAGI. This CDR3 is built from 16 residues. The chain carries TRBV6-5 and TRBJ1-6; D might be TRBD1 (6 bases). Sequencing was performed on whole blood, taken in connection with sensitization to the hapten diphenylcyclopropenone (DPC). This TCR came from a woman aged 18-29 years with alopecia areata. Some clones in this sample may be carry-over from other donors' samples. CDR3 nucleotide sequence: TGTGCCAGCAGTCCTGACAGGAGGGTCTATAATTCACCCCTCCACTTT. It yields the protein CASSPDRRVYNSPLHF.